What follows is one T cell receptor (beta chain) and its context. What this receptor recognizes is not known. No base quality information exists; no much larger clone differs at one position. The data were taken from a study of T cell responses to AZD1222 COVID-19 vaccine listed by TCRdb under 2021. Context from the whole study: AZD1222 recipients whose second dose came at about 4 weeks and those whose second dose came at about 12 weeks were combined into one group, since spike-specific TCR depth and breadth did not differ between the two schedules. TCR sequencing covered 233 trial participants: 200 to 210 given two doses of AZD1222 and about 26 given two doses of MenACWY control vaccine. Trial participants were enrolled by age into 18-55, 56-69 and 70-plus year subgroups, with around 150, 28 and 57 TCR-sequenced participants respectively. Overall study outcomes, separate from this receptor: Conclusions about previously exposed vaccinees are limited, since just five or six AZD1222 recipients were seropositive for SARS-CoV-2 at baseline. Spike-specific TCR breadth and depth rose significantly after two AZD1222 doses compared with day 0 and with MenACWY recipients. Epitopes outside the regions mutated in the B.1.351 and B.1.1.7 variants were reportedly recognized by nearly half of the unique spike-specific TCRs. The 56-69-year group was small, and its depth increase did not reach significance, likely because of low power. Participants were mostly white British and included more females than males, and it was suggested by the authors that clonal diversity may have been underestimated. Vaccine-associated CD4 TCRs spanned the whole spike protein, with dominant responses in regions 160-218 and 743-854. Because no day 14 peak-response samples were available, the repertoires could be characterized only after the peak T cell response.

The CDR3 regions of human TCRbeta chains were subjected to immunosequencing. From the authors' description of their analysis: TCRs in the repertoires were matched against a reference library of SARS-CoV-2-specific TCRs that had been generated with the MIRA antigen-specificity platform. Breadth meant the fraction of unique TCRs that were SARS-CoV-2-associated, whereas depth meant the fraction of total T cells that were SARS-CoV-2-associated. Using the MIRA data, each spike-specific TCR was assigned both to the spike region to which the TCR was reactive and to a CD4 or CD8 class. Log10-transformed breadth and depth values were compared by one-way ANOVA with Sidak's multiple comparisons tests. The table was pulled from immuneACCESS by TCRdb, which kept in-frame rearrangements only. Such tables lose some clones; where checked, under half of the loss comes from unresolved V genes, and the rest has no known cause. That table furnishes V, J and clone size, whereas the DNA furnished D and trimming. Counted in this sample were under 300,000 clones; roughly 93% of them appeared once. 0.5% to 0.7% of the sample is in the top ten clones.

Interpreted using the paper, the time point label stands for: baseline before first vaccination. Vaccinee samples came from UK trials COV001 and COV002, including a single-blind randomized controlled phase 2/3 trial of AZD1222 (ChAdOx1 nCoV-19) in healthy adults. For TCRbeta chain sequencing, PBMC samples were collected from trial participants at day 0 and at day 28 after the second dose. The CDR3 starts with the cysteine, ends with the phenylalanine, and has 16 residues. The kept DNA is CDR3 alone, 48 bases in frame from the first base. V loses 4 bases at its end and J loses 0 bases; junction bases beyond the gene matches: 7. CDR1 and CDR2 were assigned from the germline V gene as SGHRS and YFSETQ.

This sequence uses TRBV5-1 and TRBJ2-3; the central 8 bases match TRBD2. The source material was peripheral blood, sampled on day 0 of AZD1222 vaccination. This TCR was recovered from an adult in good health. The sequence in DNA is TGCGCCAGCAGCCTAATAGCGGGGACTAGCACAGATACGCAGTATTTT. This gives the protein CASSLIAGTSTDTQYF.